A few counts support the clone carrying this TCR beta chain. Antigen: not known. These data belong to a study of T-cell memory formation after mild COVID-19. TCRdb ran MiXCR on the 5' RACE reads and lists one entry per CDR3 protein. Among around 320,000 distinct CDR3 sequences listed, around 28% were seen once. Trimming took 0 bases from V and 7 from J, leaving 7 bases between them. The CDR3 runs 13 residues. Germline CDR1 and CDR2: GTSNPN and SVGIG (reference sequence). Notes on the study in general: Clones shrinking from day 15 to 85 showed even CD4/CD8 mixes; later expanders tilted CD4+. Day 37-peaking second-wave clones had unconfirmed SARS-CoV-2 specificity.

The source of this sequence is an adult woman who had mild COVID-19 (a few samples of this study predate the infection). Cell type and time point are not known. The chain carries TRBV30 and TRBJ1-6; D is uncertain. Material for sequencing was PBMCs or a T cell subset sorted from them (not recorded which). The CDR3: CAWSVRENSPLHF. The CDR3 DNA is TGTGCCTGGAGTGTAAGAGAGAATTCACCCCTCCACTTT.